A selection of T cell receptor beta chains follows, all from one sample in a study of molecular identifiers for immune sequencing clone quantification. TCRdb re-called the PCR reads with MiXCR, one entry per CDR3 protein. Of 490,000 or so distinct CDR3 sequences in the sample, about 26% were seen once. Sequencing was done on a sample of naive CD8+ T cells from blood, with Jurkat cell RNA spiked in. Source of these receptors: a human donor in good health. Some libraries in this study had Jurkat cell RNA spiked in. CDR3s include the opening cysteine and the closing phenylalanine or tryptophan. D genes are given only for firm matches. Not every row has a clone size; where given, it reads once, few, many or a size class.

CDR3 DNA: TGTGCCAGCAGCCCCTGGGCCTCCACAGATACGCAGTATTTT
CDR3 protein: CASSPWASTDTQYF
V gene: TRBV28
D gene: -
J gene: TRBJ2-3
clone size: many

CDR3 DNA: TGTGCCAGCAGCTTAGAGTGGGACACTTCTTACGAGCAGTACTTC
CDR3 protein: CASSLEWDTSYEQYF
V gene: TRBV7-2
D gene: -
J gene: TRBJ2-7
clone size: few

CDR3 DNA: TGTGCCAGCAGTGAATTGGTTAGGGACAGGGGTAATCAGCCCCAGCATTTT
CDR3 protein: CASSELVRDRGNQPQHF
V gene: TRBV2
D gene: TRBD1
J gene: TRBJ1-5
clone size: few

CDR3 DNA: TGCAGCGTTGCGACTGATTTACAAGGCCACGAGCAGTACTTC
CDR3 protein: CSVATDLQGHEQYF
V gene: TRBV29-1
D gene: -
J gene: TRBJ2-7
clone size: few

CDR3 DNA: TGCGGCGTTTTGAGAACAGGTGAAACAGATACGCAGTGTTTT
CDR3 protein: CGVLRTGETDTQCF
V gene: TRBV29-1
D gene: -
J gene: TRBJ2-3
clone size: once

CDR3 DNA: TGTGCCAGCGCCTTGGGACAGCCGGGCAATCAGCCCCAGCATTTT
CDR3 protein: CASALGQPGNQPQHF
V gene: TRBV27
D gene: TRBD1
J gene: TRBJ1-5
clone size: -

CDR3 DNA: TGTGCCAGCTCCAGCTACAGCTCCTACGAGCAGTACTTC
CDR3 protein: CASSSYSSYEQYF
V gene: TRBV27
D gene: -
J gene: TRBJ2-7
clone size: -

CDR3 DNA: TGTGCCAGCAGCCCCCTTGGACAGGGCTCTTATACTTCCAATGAAAAACTGTTTTTT
CDR3 protein: CASSPLGQGSYTSNEKLFF
V gene: TRBV7-2
D gene: TRBD1
J gene: TRBJ1-4
clone size: -

CDR3 DNA: TGTGCCAGCAGCCACCAGGGGCCCGAACACCTCACAGATACGCAGTATTTT
CDR3 protein: CASSHQGPEHLTDTQYF
V gene: TRBV4-2
D gene: -
J gene: TRBJ2-3
clone size: -

CDR3 DNA: TGTGCCAGCAGCCGAAATCAAGCGGCCTCCTACGAGCAGTACTTC
CDR3 protein: CASSRNQAASYEQYF
V gene: TRBV7-9
D gene: -
J gene: TRBJ2-7
clone size: -

CDR3 DNA: TGCGCCAGCAGCCCGTCAAACAGAGTTTATAATGAAAAACTGTTTTTT
CDR3 protein: CASSPSNRVYNEKLFF
V gene: TRBV4-3
D gene: -
J gene: TRBJ1-4
clone size: -

CDR3 DNA: TGCGCCAGCATAGGGGCCTTCTATGGCTACACCTTC
CDR3 protein: CASIGAFYGYTF
V gene: TRBV23-1
D gene: -
J gene: TRBJ1-2
clone size: -

CDR3 DNA: TGTGCCAGCAGTGAGTCCCAAGAGAGGGATACGCAGTATTTT
CDR3 protein: CASSESQERDTQYF
V gene: TRBV2
D gene: -
J gene: TRBJ2-3
clone size: -

CDR3 DNA: TGTGCCAGCAGACCGAAAGACAGGGGGTTCACTGAAGCTTTCTTT
CDR3 protein: CASRPKDRGFTEAFF
V gene: TRBV27
D gene: TRBD1
J gene: TRBJ1-1
clone size: many

CDR3 DNA: TGTGCCAGTAGTATAGGCGCGGATCCCCTCTACGAGCAGTACTTC
CDR3 protein: CASSIGADPLYEQYF
V gene: TRBV19
D gene: -
J gene: TRBJ2-7
clone size: -

CDR3 DNA: TGTGCCAGCAGCCCAGTCCGGGAGGGGGTCACTGGGGCCAACGTCCTGACTTTC
CDR3 protein: CASSPVREGVTGANVLTF
V gene: TRBV3-1
D gene: TRBD2
J gene: TRBJ2-6
clone size: few

CDR3 DNA: TGTGCCAGCAGTGGGAGTGATTCGAACACCGGGGAGCTGTTTTTT
CDR3 protein: CASSGSDSNTGELFF
V gene: TRBV6-2/TRBV6-3
D gene: -
J gene: TRBJ2-2
clone size: -

CDR3 DNA: TGTGCCAGCAGATGGGACAGAACTAATTCACCCCTCCACTTT
CDR3 protein: CASRWDRTNSPLHF
V gene: TRBV11-2
D gene: TRBD1
J gene: TRBJ1-6
clone size: few

CDR3 DNA: TGTGCCAGTTCGGGGGTTGCCCTTAGCACAGATACGCAGTATTTT
CDR3 protein: CASSGVALSTDTQYF
V gene: TRBV6-6
D gene: -
J gene: TRBJ2-3
clone size: many

CDR3 DNA: TGCAGCGTTGAGTTTAGTCTAGCGGGGAACACCTACGAGCAGTACTTC
CDR3 protein: CSVEFSLAGNTYEQYF
V gene: TRBV29-1
D gene: TRBD2
J gene: TRBJ2-7
clone size: -

CDR3 DNA: TGTGCCACCAGTGATACGACAGGGGTGGAGACCCAGTACTTC
CDR3 protein: CATSDTTGVETQYF
V gene: TRBV24-1
D gene: TRBD1
J gene: TRBJ2-5
clone size: few

CDR3 DNA: TGTGCCATCAGTGATCTTGACAGGGAGGTCTATGGCTACACCTTC
CDR3 protein: CAISDLDREVYGYTF
V gene: TRBV10-3
D gene: TRBD1
J gene: TRBJ1-2
clone size: -

CDR3 DNA: TGTGCCAGCAGCTTGGGATTTCAGCCCCAGCATTTT
CDR3 protein: CASSLGFQPQHF
V gene: TRBV7-9
D gene: -
J gene: TRBJ1-5
clone size: many

CDR3 DNA: TGTGCCAGCAGACTAGCTAGCACAGATACGCAGTATTTT
CDR3 protein: CASRLASTDTQYF
V gene: TRBV7-6
D gene: -
J gene: TRBJ2-3
clone size: few

CDR3 DNA: TGTGCCCCTGGGACCTCCTGTGGCACTCCGCCCCAGCATTTT
CDR3 protein: CAPGTSCGTPPQHF
V gene: TRBV6-2/TRBV6-3
D gene: -
J gene: TRBJ1-5
clone size: -